The present TCR beta chain was sequenced within a study of blood T cell repertoires in COVID-19 (dated by TCRdb to the early 2020s). Background on the whole study: Collaborator samples came from the United States, Italy and Spain and covered acute and convalescent phases of COVID-19. The material from the prospective study consisted of cDNA or gDNA derived from T cells, B-cell-depleted T cells, or PBMCs. Subjects who had been exposed to COVID-19, were actively infected with it, or had recovered from it provided the deeply sampled blood TCRbeta repertoires that made up the dataset. A freely available public database, intended as a resource for researchers studying the immune response to SARS-CoV-2, is where the repertoires were released. Samples came from the ongoing ImmuneRACE study (first 160 participants) plus 1,254 subjects from 6 global collaborators. A de-identified subject ID, COVID-19 status, age in years and sex were almost always included in the sample metadata. Where available, HLA class I and class II types were obtained from metadata supplied by the sample provider rather than from assay-based typing.

CDR1 SGHNT and CDR2 YYREEE are derived from the germline V gene (reference sequence). The V and J ends are trimmed by 2 bases and 8 bases, leaving 10 bases between them. From the cysteine up to the phenylalanine, the CDR3 has a length of 12 residues. The DNA shown is the 36-base CDR3, in frame from base 1. This clone has a single count. No antigen is known for it. No base-level quality is on record; no much larger clone is a single base apart. Overall results and qualifications from the work: Clinical and demographic metadata were provided uncurated, with the amount varying by source and participant.

Each collaborating institution followed its own protocols to collect whole blood in K2EDTA tubes. For TCRbeta analysis, collaborators shipped samples as frozen whole blood, isolated PBMCs, or DNA extracted from either of those sample types. TCRbeta CDR3 regions were amplified from genomic DNA using the immunoSEQ Assay, a bias-controlled multiplex PCR. Concerning the study's data processing: Nucleated cell counts per sample were estimated from amplification of reference gene primers within the assay. Sequence reads were collapsed and filtered to measure the absolute abundance of every unique TCRbeta CDR3 rearrangement. Productive Simpson clonality was computed per sample as the square root of Simpson's diversity index over productive rearrangements. TCRdb's version of the immuneACCESS table is confined to in-frame rearrangements and falls short of the full clone set. An unresolved V gene accounts for under half of the shortfall where checked; the remainder is of unknown origin. D and trimming were read from the DNA, whereas the V and J calls and clone size are those reported in that table. Counted in this sample were around 140,000 clones; around 82% of them appeared once. The ten largest clones capture approximately 40% of the sample.

The chain is encoded by TRBV5-4 joined to TRBJ1-2, with no reliable assignment of the D segment. Specimen: peripheral blood. This sequence originates from a human donor in a cohort sampled during active COVID-19. This receptor has the CDR3 CASSFFAGGYTF. The nucleotide sequence is given as TGTGCCAGCAGCTTTTTTGCGGGCGGCTACACCTTC.